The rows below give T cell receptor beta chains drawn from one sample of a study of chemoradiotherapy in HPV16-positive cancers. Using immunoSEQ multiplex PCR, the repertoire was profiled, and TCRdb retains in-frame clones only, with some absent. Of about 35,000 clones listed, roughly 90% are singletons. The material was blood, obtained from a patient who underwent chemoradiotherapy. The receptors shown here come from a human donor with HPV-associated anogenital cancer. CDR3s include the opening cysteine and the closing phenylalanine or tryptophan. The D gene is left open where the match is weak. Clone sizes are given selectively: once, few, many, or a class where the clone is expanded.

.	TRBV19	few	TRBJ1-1	TGTGCCAGTAGTGAACAGGGAAACACTGAAGCTTTCTTT	CASSEQGNTEAFF
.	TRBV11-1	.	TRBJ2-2	TGTGCCAGCAGCTTCGGGACCGAACCGTTTTTT	CASSFGTEPFF
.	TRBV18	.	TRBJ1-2	TGTGCCAGCTCACCACTGGTCAGGGGATCCCAAGGCTACACCTTC	CASSPLVRGSQGYTF
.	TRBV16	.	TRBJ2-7	TGTGCCAGCAGCCAATCGGGGGTCAGGACCCGAGAGCAGTACTTC	CASSQSGVRTREQYF
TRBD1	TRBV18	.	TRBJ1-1	TGTGCCAGCTCCCCCCTGGACAGGGGAATTAGTAACACTGAAGCTTTCTTT	CASSPLDRGISNTEAFF
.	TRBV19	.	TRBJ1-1	TGTGCCAGTAGTATAGGTGGGAACAGGGATCCTGAAGCTTTCTTT	CASSIGGNRDPEAFF
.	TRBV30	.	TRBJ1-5	TGTGCCTGGAGTGGGGCAAAGCTGCGCAATCAGCCCCAGCATTTT	CAWSGAKLRNQPQHF
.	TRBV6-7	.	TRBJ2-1	TGTGCCAGCAGTTACTCTGGAAGACTGCTGGCCTACAATGAGCAGTTCTTC	CASSYSGRLLAYNEQFF
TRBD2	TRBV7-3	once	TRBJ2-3	TGTGCCAGCAGCTTTAAGGCGGGGGGCACAGATACGCAGTATTTT	CASSFKAGGTDTQYF
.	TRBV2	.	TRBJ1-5	TGTGCCAGCAGGTCTGGGGATAGCAATCAGCCCCAGCATTTT	CASRSGDSNQPQHF